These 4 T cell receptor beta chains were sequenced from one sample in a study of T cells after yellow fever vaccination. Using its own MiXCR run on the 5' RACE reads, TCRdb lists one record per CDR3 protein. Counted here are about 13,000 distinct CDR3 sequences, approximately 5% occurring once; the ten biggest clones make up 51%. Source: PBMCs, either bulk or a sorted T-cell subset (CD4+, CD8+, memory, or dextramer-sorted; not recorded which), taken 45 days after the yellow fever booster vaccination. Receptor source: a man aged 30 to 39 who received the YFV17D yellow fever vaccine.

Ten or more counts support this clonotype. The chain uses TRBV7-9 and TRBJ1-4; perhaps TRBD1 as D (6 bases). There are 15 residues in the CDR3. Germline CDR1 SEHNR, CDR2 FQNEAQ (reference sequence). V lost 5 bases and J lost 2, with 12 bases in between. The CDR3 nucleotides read TGTGCCAGCAGCCCTGGGACACTCACTAATGAAAAACTGTTTTTT. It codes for CASSPGTLTNEKLFF.

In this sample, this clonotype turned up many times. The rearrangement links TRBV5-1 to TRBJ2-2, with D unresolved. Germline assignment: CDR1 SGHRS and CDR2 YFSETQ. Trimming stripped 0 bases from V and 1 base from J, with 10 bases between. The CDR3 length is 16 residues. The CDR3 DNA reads TGCGCCAGCAGCTTGGGGGCAGGTTTGAACACCGGGGAGCTGTTTTTT. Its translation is CASSLGAGLNTGELFF.

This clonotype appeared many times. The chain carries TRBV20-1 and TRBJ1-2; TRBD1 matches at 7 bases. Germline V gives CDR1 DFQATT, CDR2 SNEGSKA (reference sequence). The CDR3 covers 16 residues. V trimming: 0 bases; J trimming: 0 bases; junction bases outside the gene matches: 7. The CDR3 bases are TGCAGTGCTAGAGATCGAGGGGGCACCACTAACTATGGCTACACCTTC. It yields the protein CSARDRGGTTNYGYTF.

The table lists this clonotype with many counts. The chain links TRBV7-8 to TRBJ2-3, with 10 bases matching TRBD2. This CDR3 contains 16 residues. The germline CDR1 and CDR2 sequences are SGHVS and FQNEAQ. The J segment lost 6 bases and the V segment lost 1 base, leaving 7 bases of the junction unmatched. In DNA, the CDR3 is TGTGCCAGCAGCTTAGGCCTAGCGGGAGATTGGGATACGCAGTATTTT. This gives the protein CASSLGLAGDWDTQYF.